The clone carrying this T cell receptor beta chain was picked up one time. This CDR3 region has 12 residues. V was trimmed by 3 bases and J by 2 bases, leaving 5 bases between them. These data originate in a study of blood T cell repertoires in COVID-19. TCRdb keeps only in-frame clones here, not all; method: immunoSEQ multiplex PCR. The sample has around 380,000 clones, 81% seen once; the top ten hold 0.85% to 1.3%. V is TRBV12-3 or TRBV12-4 and J is TRBJ2-7; no reliable D call. Sequenced: peripheral blood. This TCR was recovered from a human donor with acute or convalescent COVID-19. The donor label of this sample is uncertain. Here the CDR3 reads CASSFQAYEQYF. Here the CDR3 DNA reads TGTGCCAGCAGTTTTCAGGCCTACGAGCAGTACTTC.